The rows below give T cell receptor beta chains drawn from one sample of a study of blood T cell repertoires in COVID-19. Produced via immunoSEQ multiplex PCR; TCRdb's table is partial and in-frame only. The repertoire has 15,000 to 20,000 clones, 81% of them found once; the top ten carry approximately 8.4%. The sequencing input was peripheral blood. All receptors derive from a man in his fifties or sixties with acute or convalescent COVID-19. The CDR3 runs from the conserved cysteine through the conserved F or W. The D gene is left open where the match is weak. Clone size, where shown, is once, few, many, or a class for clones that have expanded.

CDR3nt: TGTGCCAGCAGTGAGTTTGCTAGCGGGGGGATAAACATTCAGTACTTC; CDR3aa: CASSEFASGGINIQYF; j_gene: TRBJ2-4; len: 16; abundance: -; d_gene: TRBD2; v_gene: TRBV6-1
CDR3nt: TGTGCCAGCTCACGACAGGACGGGCAGCCCCAGCATTTT; CDR3aa: CASSRQDGQPQHF; j_gene: TRBJ1-5; len: 13; abundance: -; d_gene: -; v_gene: TRBV18
CDR3nt: TGTGCCAGCAGCCAGGGGTTGGGATCCTACGAGCAGTACTTC; CDR3aa: CASSQGLGSYEQYF; j_gene: TRBJ2-7; len: 14; abundance: -; d_gene: -; v_gene: TRBV7-3
CDR3nt: TGTGCCAGCAGTACCCGGACTAGCACAGATACGCAGTATTTT; CDR3aa: CASSTRTSTDTQYF; j_gene: TRBJ2-3; len: 14; abundance: -; d_gene: -; v_gene: TRBV6-2/TRBV6-3
CDR3nt: TGTGCCAGCAGCACAACAGGGATTGCTAATGAAAAACTGTTTTTT; CDR3aa: CASSTTGIANEKLFF; j_gene: TRBJ1-4; len: 15; abundance: few; d_gene: -; v_gene: TRBV2
CDR3nt: TGTGCCACCAGTGTCGGGAGGGAGCAGTACTTC; CDR3aa: CATSVGREQYF; j_gene: TRBJ2-7; len: 11; abundance: -; d_gene: TRBD2; v_gene: TRBV24-1
CDR3nt: TGTGCCAGCAGAGGACAGGGGTTCAACAATGAGCAGTTCTTC; CDR3aa: CASRGQGFNNEQFF; j_gene: TRBJ2-1; len: 14; abundance: once; d_gene: TRBD1; v_gene: TRBV2
CDR3nt: TGTGCCAGTAGTCCTAACAATGAGCAGTTCTTC; CDR3aa: CASSPNNEQFF; j_gene: TRBJ2-1; len: 11; abundance: -; d_gene: -; v_gene: TRBV19
CDR3nt: TGTGCCAGCAGTCTAACAGGGGGCCGCAATGAAAAACTGTTTTTT; CDR3aa: CASSLTGGRNEKLFF; j_gene: TRBJ1-4; len: 15; abundance: -; d_gene: TRBD1; v_gene: TRBV7-9
CDR3nt: TGTGCCAGCAGCTTAGGACTGGGAGGCACAGATACGCAGTATTTT; CDR3aa: CASSLGLGGTDTQYF; j_gene: TRBJ2-3; len: 15; abundance: -; d_gene: -; v_gene: TRBV7-3
CDR3nt: TGTGCCAGCAGCTCCGGGCAGGGAAGAGATGAAAAACTGTTTTTT; CDR3aa: CASSSGQGRDEKLFF; j_gene: TRBJ1-4; len: 15; abundance: -; d_gene: -; v_gene: TRBV7-8
CDR3nt: TGTGCCATCGGACAGGGGATCCAGCCCCAGCATTTT; CDR3aa: CAIGQGIQPQHF; j_gene: TRBJ1-5; len: 12; abundance: -; d_gene: TRBD1; v_gene: TRBV19
CDR3nt: TGCAGCGTTACAGGGGGCAACACTGAAGCTTTCTTT; CDR3aa: CSVTGGNTEAFF; j_gene: TRBJ1-1; len: 12; abundance: -; d_gene: TRBD1; v_gene: TRBV29-1
CDR3nt: TGTGCCAGCAGCCGTAGCGAGGGCGAGCAGTACTTC; CDR3aa: CASSRSEGEQYF; j_gene: TRBJ2-7; len: 12; abundance: -; d_gene: -; v_gene: TRBV7-9
CDR3nt: TGTGCCAGCAGCCCCCTGTATAACGCGGGGGGTTTCCTTTACAATGAGCAGTTCTTC; CDR3aa: CASSPLYNAGGFLYNEQFF; j_gene: TRBJ2-1; len: 19; abundance: -; d_gene: TRBD2; v_gene: TRBV14
CDR3nt: TGTGCCAGCTCACCACCGACTGGTCCGCGGGGGCAGTATTTT; CDR3aa: CASSPPTGPRGQYF; j_gene: TRBJ2-3; len: 14; abundance: -; d_gene: -; v_gene: TRBV18
CDR3nt: TGTGCCAGCAGGCAGACAGGGGGAACTAATGAAAAACTGTTTTTT; CDR3aa: CASRQTGGTNEKLFF; j_gene: TRBJ1-4; len: 15; abundance: -; d_gene: TRBD1; v_gene: TRBV27
CDR3nt: TGTGCCAGCAGGGCCAGGACATCGGATACGCAGTATTTT; CDR3aa: CASRARTSDTQYF; j_gene: TRBJ2-3; len: 13; abundance: -; d_gene: -; v_gene: TRBV2
CDR3nt: TGTGCCAGTGCACGACATTACCAAGAGACCCAGTACTTC; CDR3aa: CASARHYQETQYF; j_gene: TRBJ2-5; len: 13; abundance: -; d_gene: -; v_gene: TRBV2
CDR3nt: TGTGCCAGTAGTTCTCCGACAGGCCATTCTGGCTACACCTTC; CDR3aa: CASSSPTGHSGYTF; j_gene: TRBJ1-2; len: 14; abundance: -; d_gene: -; v_gene: TRBV19
CDR3nt: TGTGCCAGCAGGCCGGGGGTGCCGGGAGATACGCAGTATTTT; CDR3aa: CASRPGVPGDTQYF; j_gene: TRBJ2-3; len: 14; abundance: -; d_gene: -; v_gene: TRBV27
CDR3nt: TGTGCCAGCGGAGGTGAAGGCTACACCTTC; CDR3aa: CASGGEGYTF; j_gene: TRBJ1-2; len: 10; abundance: once; d_gene: -; v_gene: TRBV2
CDR3nt: TGTGCCAGCAGCCCTGGCGCGGGGCCGGATGGCTACACCTTC; CDR3aa: CASSPGAGPDGYTF; j_gene: TRBJ1-2; len: 14; abundance: -; d_gene: -; v_gene: TRBV9
CDR3nt: TGTGCCAGCAGCTTAACTTTCGCGGGGTGGGAGACCCAGTACTTC; CDR3aa: CASSLTFAGWETQYF; j_gene: TRBJ2-5; len: 15; abundance: -; d_gene: -; v_gene: TRBV7-3
CDR3nt: TGTGCCAGCAGCCAGATTAGAAACACCATATATTTT; CDR3aa: CASSQIRNTIYF; j_gene: TRBJ1-3; len: 12; abundance: once; d_gene: -; v_gene: TRBV12-3/TRBV12-4
CDR3nt: TGCGCCAGCAGCTTCGGAGACACCATATATTTT; CDR3aa: CASSFGDTIYF; j_gene: TRBJ1-3; len: 11; abundance: once; d_gene: -; v_gene: TRBV5-1
CDR3nt: TGCGCCAGCAGCCAAGATATGGCAGTCTATGGCTACACCTTC; CDR3aa: CASSQDMAVYGYTF; j_gene: TRBJ1-2; len: 14; abundance: -; d_gene: -; v_gene: TRBV4-1
CDR3nt: TGTGCCAGCAGCTTCCGGCTAGCGGGGAGTACTAGCACAGATACGCAGTATTTT; CDR3aa: CASSFRLAGSTSTDTQYF; j_gene: TRBJ2-3; len: 18; abundance: few; d_gene: TRBD2; v_gene: TRBV7-9
CDR3nt: TGTGCTAGTGGCCCCAGGTGGACTTGGGGCTACACCTTC; CDR3aa: CASGPRWTWGYTF; j_gene: TRBJ1-2; len: 13; abundance: once; d_gene: -; v_gene: TRBV12-5
CDR3nt: TGCGCCAGCAGCGGAACAGGGGGCCAGCCCCAGCATTTT; CDR3aa: CASSGTGGQPQHF; j_gene: TRBJ1-5; len: 13; abundance: -; d_gene: TRBD1; v_gene: TRBV4-1
CDR3nt: TGTGCCAGCAGCTTTGGAACTCCGACAGTTGGAAACACTGAAGCTTTCTTT; CDR3aa: CASSFGTPTVGNTEAFF; j_gene: TRBJ1-1; len: 17; abundance: -; d_gene: -; v_gene: TRBV7-9
CDR3nt: TGTGCCTGGACTCCGACGGACAGCACTAATGAAAAACTGTTTTTT; CDR3aa: CAWTPTDSTNEKLFF; j_gene: TRBJ1-4; len: 15; abundance: -; d_gene: -; v_gene: TRBV30
CDR3nt: TGTGCCAGCAGGCCAGGGTTAGGGGACACTGAAGCTTTCTTT; CDR3aa: CASRPGLGDTEAFF; j_gene: TRBJ1-1; len: 14; abundance: -; d_gene: -; v_gene: TRBV6-4
CDR3nt: TGTGCCAGCAGTGATCGACAGGCCGCCCCGCAGTTCTTC; CDR3aa: CASSDRQAAPQFF; j_gene: TRBJ2-1; len: 13; abundance: -; d_gene: -; v_gene: TRBV6-1
CDR3nt: TGTGCCTGGAGCACCCGTTGGGGCGGGGGGGGTCTCTCCACAGATACGCAGTATTTT; CDR3aa: CAWSTRWGGGGLSTDTQYF; j_gene: TRBJ2-3; len: 19; abundance: -; d_gene: TRBD2; v_gene: TRBV30
CDR3nt: TGTGCCAGCAGTCGGGATGCATACGAGCAGTACTTC; CDR3aa: CASSRDAYEQYF; j_gene: TRBJ2-7; len: 12; abundance: -; d_gene: -; v_gene: TRBV2
CDR3nt: TGTGCCAGCAGTTTGGGGACAGGGGCGAACAGGGGGTGGACTTTCTTT; CDR3aa: CASSLGTGANRGWTFF; j_gene: TRBJ1-1; len: 16; abundance: few; d_gene: TRBD1; v_gene: TRBV28
CDR3nt: TGTGCCAGCAGCAAAGGTGACAGAGGCGCTTCTATGGGCTACACCTTC; CDR3aa: CASSKGDRGASMGYTF; j_gene: TRBJ1-2; len: 16; abundance: -; d_gene: -; v_gene: TRBV21-1
CDR3nt: TGTGCCATCGTCGGACTAGCGGAGGACAATGAGCAGTTCTTC; CDR3aa: CAIVGLAEDNEQFF; j_gene: TRBJ2-1; len: 14; abundance: -; d_gene: TRBD2; v_gene: TRBV28
CDR3nt: TGTGCCACCCCCCCGGCGGAACAGAACACTGAAGCTTTCTTT; CDR3aa: CATPPAEQNTEAFF; j_gene: TRBJ1-1; len: 14; abundance: once; d_gene: -; v_gene: TRBV28
CDR3nt: TGTGCCAGCAGTCGCGGGACTAGCGGGGGGAATGAGCAGTTCTTC; CDR3aa: CASSRGTSGGNEQFF; j_gene: TRBJ2-1; len: 15; abundance: -; d_gene: TRBD2; v_gene: TRBV7-2
CDR3nt: TGTGCCAGCAGCTCCCAGACAGGAAGTAATGAAAAACTGTTTTTT; CDR3aa: CASSSQTGSNEKLFF; j_gene: TRBJ1-4; len: 15; abundance: -; d_gene: -; v_gene: TRBV7-2
CDR3nt: TGTGCCAGCAGCTTCCCCTATGCGCCACCCGGTGAGCAGTTCTTC; CDR3aa: CASSFPYAPPGEQFF; j_gene: TRBJ2-1; len: 15; abundance: -; d_gene: -; v_gene: TRBV7-3
CDR3nt: TGTGCCAGCAGCCCTTGGGGGGGGTACGAGCAGTACTTC; CDR3aa: CASSPWGGYEQYF; j_gene: TRBJ2-7; len: 13; abundance: -; d_gene: TRBD2; v_gene: TRBV7-2
CDR3nt: TGTGCCAGCAGCAGGGAGGACAATGAGCAGTTCTTC; CDR3aa: CASSREDNEQFF; j_gene: TRBJ2-1; len: 12; abundance: -; d_gene: -; v_gene: TRBV11-3
CDR3nt: TGCGCCAGCAGCCAAGACTACCCTGGGGCCAACGTCCTGACTTTC; CDR3aa: CASSQDYPGANVLTF; j_gene: TRBJ2-6; len: 15; abundance: -; d_gene: -; v_gene: TRBV4-1
CDR3nt: TGCAGCGCTGGGGGGGAATCGGGTGGCACAGATACGCAGTATTTT; CDR3aa: CSAGGESGGTDTQYF; j_gene: TRBJ2-3; len: 15; abundance: -; d_gene: TRBD2; v_gene: TRBV29-1
CDR3nt: TGTGCCTGGAGTGTAAGGGGCAGTTATCAGCCCCAGCATTTT; CDR3aa: CAWSVRGSYQPQHF; j_gene: TRBJ1-5; len: 14; abundance: -; d_gene: -; v_gene: TRBV30
CDR3nt: TGCGCCAGCAGCCAAGATATCGCAGGGCCAGGAGATACGCAGTATTTT; CDR3aa: CASSQDIAGPGDTQYF; j_gene: TRBJ2-3; len: 16; abundance: -; d_gene: -; v_gene: TRBV4-1
CDR3nt: TGTGCCAGCAGCCAGACGACAGGCCTTGAGTTAGATACGCAGTATTTT; CDR3aa: CASSQTTGLELDTQYF; j_gene: TRBJ2-3; len: 16; abundance: -; d_gene: -; v_gene: TRBV7-6